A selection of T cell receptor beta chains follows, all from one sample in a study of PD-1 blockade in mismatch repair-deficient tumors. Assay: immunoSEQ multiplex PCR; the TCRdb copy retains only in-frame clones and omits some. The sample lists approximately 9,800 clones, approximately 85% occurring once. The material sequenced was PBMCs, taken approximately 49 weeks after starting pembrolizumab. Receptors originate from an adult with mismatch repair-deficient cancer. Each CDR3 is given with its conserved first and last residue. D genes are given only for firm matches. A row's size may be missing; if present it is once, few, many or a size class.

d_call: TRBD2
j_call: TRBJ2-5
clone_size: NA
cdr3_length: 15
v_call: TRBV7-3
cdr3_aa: CASSSGKRDGETQYF
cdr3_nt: TGTGCCAGCAGCTCAGGGAAGCGGGACGGAGAGACCCAGTACTTC

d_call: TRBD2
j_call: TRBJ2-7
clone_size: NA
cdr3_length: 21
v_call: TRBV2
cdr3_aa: CASSEGGYVASGRALFYEQYF
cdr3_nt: TGTGCCAGCAGTGAAGGCGGGTACGTCGCTAGCGGGAGGGCCTTATTTTACGAGCAGTACTTC

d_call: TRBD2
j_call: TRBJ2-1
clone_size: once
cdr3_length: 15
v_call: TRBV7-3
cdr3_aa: CASSLRLAGTYEQFF
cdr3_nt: TGTGCCAGCAGCTTAAGGCTAGCGGGAACTTATGAGCAGTTCTTC

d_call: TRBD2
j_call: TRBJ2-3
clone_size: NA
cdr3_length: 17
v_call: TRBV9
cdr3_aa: CASSRLAAQGGTDTQYF
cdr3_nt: TGTGCCAGCAGCAGACTAGCGGCCCAGGGAGGCACAGATACGCAGTATTTT

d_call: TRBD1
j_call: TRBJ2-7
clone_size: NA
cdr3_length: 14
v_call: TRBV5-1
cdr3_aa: CASSPGQGAVQQYF
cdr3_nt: TGCGCCAGCAGCCCCGGACAGGGGGCGGTTCAGCAGTACTTC

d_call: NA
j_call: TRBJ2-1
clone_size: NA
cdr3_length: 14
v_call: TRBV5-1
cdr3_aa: CASSLADSGLPGFF
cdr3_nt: TGCGCCAGCAGCTTGGCCGATAGCGGACTCCCGGGGTTCTTC

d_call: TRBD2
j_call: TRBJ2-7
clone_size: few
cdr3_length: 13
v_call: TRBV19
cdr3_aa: CASSALAGVVQYF
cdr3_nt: TGTGCCAGTAGTGCTCTAGCGGGAGTGGTGCAGTACTTC

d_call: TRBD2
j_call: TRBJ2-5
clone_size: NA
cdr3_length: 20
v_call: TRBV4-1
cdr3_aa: CASSQYETRGGLAGGETQYF
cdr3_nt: TGCGCCAGCAGCCAATACGAAACCCGGGGTGGACTAGCGGGAGGGGAGACCCAGTACTTC

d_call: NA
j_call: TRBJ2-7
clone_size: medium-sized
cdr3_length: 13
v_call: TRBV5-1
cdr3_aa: CASSLRGNYEQYF
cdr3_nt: TGCGCCAGCAGCTTGCGGGGGAACTACGAGCAGTACTTC

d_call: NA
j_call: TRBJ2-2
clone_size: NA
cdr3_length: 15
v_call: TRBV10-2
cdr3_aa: CASSVTIQNTGELFF
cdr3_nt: TGCGCCAGCAGTGTAACTATTCAAAACACCGGGGAGCTGTTTTTT

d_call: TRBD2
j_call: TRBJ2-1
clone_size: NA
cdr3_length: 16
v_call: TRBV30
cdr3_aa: CAWSVFGTSGYNEQFF
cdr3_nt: TGTGCCTGGAGTGTATTTGGGACTAGCGGTTACAATGAGCAGTTCTTC

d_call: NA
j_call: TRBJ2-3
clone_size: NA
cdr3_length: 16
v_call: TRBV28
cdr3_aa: CASSYLGRGGTDTQYF
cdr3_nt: TGTGCCAGCTCCTATTTGGGCAGGGGAGGCACAGATACGCAGTATTTT

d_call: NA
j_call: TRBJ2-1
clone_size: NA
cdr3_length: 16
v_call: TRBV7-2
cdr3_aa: CASSLVAPTLTNEQFF
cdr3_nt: TGTGCCAGCAGCTTAGTGGCCCCAACCCTTACCAATGAGCAGTTCTTC

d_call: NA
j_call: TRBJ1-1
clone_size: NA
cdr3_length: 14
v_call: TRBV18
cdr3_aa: CASSPLGGSTEAFF
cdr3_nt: TGTGCCAGCTCACCACTCGGAGGGAGCACTGAAGCTTTCTTT

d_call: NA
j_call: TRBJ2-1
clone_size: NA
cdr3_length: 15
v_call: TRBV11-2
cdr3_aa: CASSPLRGSNNEQFF
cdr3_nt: TGTGCCAGCAGTCCATTGCGGGGATCGAACAATGAGCAGTTCTTC

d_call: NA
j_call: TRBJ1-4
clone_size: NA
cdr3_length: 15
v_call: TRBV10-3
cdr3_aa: CAIRPDAGSAEKLFF
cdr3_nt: TGTGCCATCAGACCGGACGCGGGCAGCGCCGAAAAACTGTTTTTT